Shown below are 17 T cell receptor beta chains from a single sample sequenced in a study of blood T cell repertoires in COVID-19. Profiled with immunoSEQ multiplex PCR; TCRdb holds only in-frame clones, not every one. The sample yields around 130,000 clones, about 89% seen once. Sequencing input: peripheral blood. The receptor source for this set is a man between 50 and 59 years old with active or convalescent COVID-19.

The chain uses TRBV30 and TRBJ1-6; TRBD1 aligns across 9 bases. Germline CDR1 is GTSNPN and CDR2 is SVGIG (reference sequence). With 2 bases clipped from V and 7 bases from J, the junction kept 9 bases outside the gene matches. This CDR3 is 16 amino acids long. In nucleotides, the CDR3 is TGTGCCTGGAGTCAGAAAGGACAGGGGAAAAATTCACCCCTCCACTTT. This translates into CAWSQKGQGKNSPLHF.

This chain links TRBV10-3 with TRBJ2-2; the D gene is possibly TRBD1 (5 bases). This CDR3 comprises 14 residues. In germline, CDR1 is ENHRY, CDR2 SYGVKD. V gave up 7 bases and J gave up 1 base, with 10 bases separating them. This CDR3 is CAIIADRNTGELFF. The CDR3 region has the DNA TGTGCCATCATAGCCGACAGGAACACCGGGGAGCTGTTTTTT.

V and J are TRBV7-2 and TRBJ1-2; D may be TRBD1 (5 bases). The ends were cut back, 4 bases at V and 4 bases at J, with 22 bases in the middle. The CDR3 spans 17 residues. Germline CDR1 SGHTA, CDR2 FQGNSA. CDR3 DNA: TGTGCCAGCAGCTCCCTATCAGGGCAGGGCGGGGGCTATGGCTACACCTTC. As protein: CASSSLSGQGGGYGYTF.

The chain links TRBV19 to TRBJ1-2, with a tentative D call TRBD1 (5 bases). The CDR3 spans 13 residues. CDR1 LNHDA and CDR2 SQIVND come from the germline V gene (reference sequence). Deletions cut 7 bases from V and 3 bases from J, with 12 bases between. The CDR3 region is CASTQTGDYGYTF. As DNA, the CDR3 is TGTGCCAGTACCCAGACGGGGGACTATGGCTACACCTTC.

The J gene is TRBJ1-1, the V gene TRBV19; 11 bases line up with TRBD1. Germline V lookup: CDR1 LNHDA, CDR2 SQIVND (reference sequence). The CDR3 contains 17 residues. Trimming took 1 base from V and 7 from J; bases not matched to a gene: 11. CDR3 nucleotide sequence: TGTGCCAGTAGTATAGTTGGGGGACAGGGGGTCATTGGTGAAGCTTTCTTT. It encodes CASSIVGGQGVIGEAFF.

The V call is TRBV24-1, the J call TRBJ2-5; 9 bases are shared with TRBD1. Germline V lookup: CDR1 KGHDR, CDR2 SFDVKD. The CDR3 sequence is 19 residues long. V lost 5 bases and J lost 5; bases outside the gene matches: 20. The CDR3 region is CATSAVGTGGVGQWETQYF. CDR3 sequence (DNA): TGTGCCACCAGTGCCGTAGGAACAGGGGGCGTCGGTCAATGGGAGACCCAGTACTTC.

The chain combines TRBV6-5 with TRBJ2-7, with TRBD2 identical over 12 bases. The CDR3 is 14 amino acids. The germline CDR1 and CDR2 sequences are MNHEY and SVGAGI. Trimming took 7 bases from V and 4 from J; bases not matched to a gene: 5. CDR3: CASTASGRAYEQYF. The CDR3, as DNA: TGTGCCAGCACGGCTAGCGGGAGGGCGTACGAGCAGTACTTC.

V and J are TRBV19 and TRBJ2-2; 7 bases align to TRBD1. CDR1 is LNHDA, CDR2 SQIVND, per germline (reference sequence). V gave up 5 bases and J gave up 0 bases; unmatched junction bases: 9. The CDR3 loop spans 17 amino acids. CDR3 residues: CASSLFLDRPNTGELFF. The CDR3 DNA reads as TGTGCCAGTAGTCTCTTCCTGGACAGGCCGAACACCGGGGAGCTGTTTTTT.

V and J are TRBV30 and TRBJ1-4; no clear D gene. This CDR3 has 14 residues. The germline V and J ends were trimmed by 2 bases and 6 bases, with 13 bases remaining between them. Germline V gene sequence: CDR1 GTSNPN, CDR2 SVGIG (reference sequence). CDR3 nucleotides: TGTGCCTGGAGTTCGGACTCAGCCTATGAAAAACTGTTTTTT. Translated, it gives CAWSSDSAYEKLFF.

The V gene is TRBV28, the J gene TRBJ1-3, with 9 bases that match TRBD1. CDR3 length: 15 residues. Losses at the gene ends were 5 bases for V and 3 bases for J; bases not matched to a gene: 5. Germline V gene data show CDR1 as MDHEN and CDR2 as SYDVKM. This CDR3 is CASSVGQGDGNTIYF. CDR3 bases: TGTGCCAGCAGTGTGGGACAGGGCGATGGAAACACCATATATTTT.

The CDR3 bases are TGTGCCAGCGCCCTCAGGGGAAGCAATGAGCAGTTCTTC. This encodes CASALRGSNEQFF. The J gene is TRBJ2-1, the V gene TRBV5-4, with D possibly being TRBD1 (6 bases). V lost 7 bases and J lost 6, with 14 bases in between. The germline V gene has CDR1 SGHNT and CDR2 YYREEE (reference sequence). The CDR3 loop spans 13 amino acids.

The rearrangement uses TRBV30 and TRBJ1-4, with D tentatively TRBD1 (5 bases). V was trimmed by 1 base and J by 8 bases, leaving 14 bases between them. The CDR3 extends over 14 amino acids. CDR1 and CDR2 (germline): GTSNPN, SVGIG (reference sequence). The DNA for the CDR3 is TGTGCCTGGAGTGAGGAAGGGGCAGGAGAAAAACTGTTTTTT. Translating it yields CAWSEEGAGEKLFF.

The rearrangement joins TRBV6-2 or TRBV6-3 to TRBJ1-2; D is undetermined. Trimming stripped 4 bases from V and 4 bases from J, with 13 bases between. Germline CDR1 reads MNHEY; CDR2 reads SVGEGT. CDR3 size: 14 residues. CDR3 protein: CASSLLGTLYGYTF. In DNA form, the CDR3 reads TGTGCCAGCAGTTTGTTGGGCACGCTCTATGGCTACACCTTC.

The rearrangement joins TRBV3-1 (or the pseudogene TRBV3-2) to TRBJ2-2, with D perhaps TRBD2 (5 bases). In germline, CDR1 is LGHDT, CDR2 YNNKEL (reference sequence). The CDR3 extends over 15 amino acids. Trimming took off 4 bases at V and 5 bases at J, with 14 bases between the two ends. CDR3 DNA: TGTGCCAGCAGCCCCCAGGCCCCGGGAACCGGGGAGCTGTTTTTT. Translation: CASSPQAPGTGELFF.

The V call is TRBV7-2, the J call TRBJ2-1, with TRBD2 matching over 7 bases. There are 14 residues in the CDR3. CDR1 is SGHTA and CDR2 is FQGNSA in the germline V gene. Trimming at V came to 5 bases and at J to 7 bases, leaving 8 bases not matched to a gene. This CDR3 reads CASSPSGRGNEQFF. The CDR3 DNA is TGTGCCAGCAGCCCTAGCGGCCGTGGGAATGAGCAGTTCTTC.

This chain connects TRBV7-9 to TRBJ2-7, with 8 nucleotides matching TRBD2. The CDR3 consists of 17 residues. From germline, CDR1 is SEHNR and CDR2 FQNEAQ (reference sequence). V trimming: 5 bases; J trimming: 6 bases; junction bases outside the gene matches: 18. The CDR3 region has the DNA TGTGCCAGCAGCCCCGATTTATTGGGACTAGATTTCAGCGAGCAGTACTTC. Amino acid sequence: CASSPDLLGLDFSEQYF.

The chain has TRBV3-1 (or the pseudogene TRBV3-2) and TRBJ1-6; maybe TRBD1 (6 bases). There are 15 residues in the CDR3. Trimming removed 3 bases from V and 4 bases from J, with 10 bases in between. In germline, CDR1 is LGHDT, CDR2 YNNKEL (reference sequence). The CDR3 reads CASSQGQIYNSPLHF. CDR3 coding DNA: TGTGCCAGCAGCCAGGGACAAATATATAATTCACCCCTCCACTTT.